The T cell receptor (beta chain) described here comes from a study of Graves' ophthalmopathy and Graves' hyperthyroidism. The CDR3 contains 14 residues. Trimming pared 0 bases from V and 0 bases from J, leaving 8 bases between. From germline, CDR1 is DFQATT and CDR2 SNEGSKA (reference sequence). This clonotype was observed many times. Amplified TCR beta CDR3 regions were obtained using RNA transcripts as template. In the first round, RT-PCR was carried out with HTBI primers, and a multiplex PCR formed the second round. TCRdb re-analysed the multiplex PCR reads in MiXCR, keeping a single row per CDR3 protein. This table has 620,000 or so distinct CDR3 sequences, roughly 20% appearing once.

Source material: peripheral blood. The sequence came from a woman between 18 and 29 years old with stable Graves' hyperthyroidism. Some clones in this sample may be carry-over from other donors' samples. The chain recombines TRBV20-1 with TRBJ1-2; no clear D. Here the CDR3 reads CSAREPGTNYGYTF. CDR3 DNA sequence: TGCAGTGCTAGAGAGCCGGGAACTAACTATGGCTACACCTTC.